This T cell receptor (beta chain) was sequenced in a study of cytomegalovirus exposure and HLA in healthy donors. Trimming took 8 bases from V and 10 from J; bases not matched to a gene: 12. The germline gives CDR1 SEHNR, CDR2 FQNEAQ (reference sequence). This CDR3 has 14 residues. The PCR employed 60 Vbeta primers together with 13 Jbeta primers. Some clones are missing from TCRdb's copy, which holds only in-frame ones; the method was immunoSEQ multiplex PCR. The sample has tens of thousands of clones; roughly 72% are singletons. The sequence was obtained from a woman in her twenties or thirties in good health and CMV-seropositive. The chain has TRBV7-9 and TRBJ2-1; 9 nucleotides line up with TRBD1. Material: PBMCs. CDR3 sequence reads: CASATGQGRLEQFF. CDR3 nucleotide sequence: TGTGCCAGCGCTACGGGACAGGGTCGTCTCGAGCAGTTCTTC.